Listed here are 14 T cell receptor beta chains from one sample, sequenced in a study of shared clonotypes between healthy human individuals. Repertoires were generated with immunoSEQ multiplex PCR, while TCRdb's copy carries only in-frame clones and drops some. This table holds some 980,000 clones, around 80% found once. The specimen sequenced was memory CD4+ T cells sorted from blood. Subset in this sample: CD45RA-negative fraction. All receptors derive from a man younger than 35 in good health.

The CDR3 DNA follows: TGTGCCAGCAGCCTGAATCGGACCCCTAGGGGGACAGATACGCAGTATTTT. The encoded protein is CASSLNRTPRGTDTQYF. The rearrangement uses TRBV27 and TRBJ2-3, with a possible D match to TRBD1 (6 bases). In germline, CDR1 is MNHEY, CDR2 SMNVEV (reference sequence). The CDR3 spans 17 residues. The V and J ends lost 6 bases and 3 bases respectively, with 22 bases between them.

Worth noting for this clone: This may be a read error: a much more frequent sequence differs by one nucleotide. Other nucleotide sequences from this sample produce the same CDR3. This rearrangement joins TRBV2 to TRBJ1-6; D is undetermined. This CDR3 spans 12 amino acids. Trimming left V 6 bases short and J 6 bases short, with 6 bases between. CDR1 and CDR2 (germline): SNHLY, FYNNEI. CDR3 sequence (DNA): TGTGCCAGCAGAGAGGGTAATTCACCCCTCCACTTT. Encoded protein: CASREGNSPLHF.

This rearrangement joins TRBV16 to TRBJ2-7; maybe TRBD2 (6 bases). The CDR3 consists of 14 residues. In germline, CDR1 is KGHSY, CDR2 FQNENV. V was trimmed by 0 bases and J by 7 bases, leaving 13 bases between them. The DNA of the CDR3 is TGTGCCAGCAGCCAATCTCGGGGGTCGGGAGAGCAGTACTTC. Translation gives CASSQSRGSGEQYF.

This clone was detected ten times or more. The rearrangement uses TRBV7-9 and TRBJ2-7, with 8 bases that match TRBD1. The CDR3 length is 15 residues. V was clipped by 1 base and J by 5 bases; unmatched bases: 7. The germline gives CDR1 SEHNR, CDR2 FQNEAQ (reference sequence). The DNA of the CDR3 is TGTGCCAGCAGCTTAGATTCCACAGGGGGGAACGAGCAGTACTTC. Protein product: CASSLDSTGGNEQYF.

The V and J genes are TRBV5-4 and TRBJ2-1; D remains ambiguous. Trimming removed 5 bases from V and 3 bases from J, with 9 bases in between. Germline CDR1 is SGHNT and CDR2 is YYREEE (reference sequence). The CDR3 contains 13 residues. CDR3 protein: CASSYNSYNEQFF. CDR3 coding DNA: TGTGCCAGCAGTTATAACAGCTACAATGAGCAGTTCTTC.

The rearrangement uses TRBV7-2 and TRBJ2-7, with 7 nucleotides matching TRBD2. Germline trimming cut 5 bases from V and 5 bases from J; bases unmatched to any gene: 12. Germline V lookup: CDR1 SGHTA, CDR2 FQGNSA. CDR3 length: 15 residues. CDR3 loop: CASSPTVRGSNEQYF. The DNA of the CDR3 is TGTGCCAGCAGCCCCACGGTTCGCGGGAGCAACGAGCAGTACTTC.

This chain connects TRBV2 to TRBJ2-7, with 9 bases identical to TRBD1. Germline CDR1 SNHLY, CDR2 FYNNEI. This CDR3 is 14 amino acids long. Losses at the gene ends were 4 bases for V and 3 bases for J; bases not matched to a gene: 4. Here the CDR3 DNA reads TGTGCCAGCAGTGGGGACAGGGCACGCTACGAGCAGTACTTC. Protein: CASSGDRARYEQYF.

J is TRBJ2-1 and V is TRBV28; 13 nucleotides agree with TRBD2. CDR3 length: 18 amino acids. V shed 4 bases and J 8 bases; nucleotides not matched to a gene: 14. CDR1 MDHEN and CDR2 SYDVKM come from the germline V gene. CDR3 residues: CASSSVTSGGARIYEQFF. CDR3 DNA sequence: TGTGCCAGCAGTTCAGTAACTAGCGGGGGGGCCCGGATCTATGAGCAGTTCTTC.

V is TRBV19 and J is TRBJ1-6, with TRBD1 identical over 7 bases. The CDR3 totals 15 residues. The V gene's germline CDR1 is LNHDA and CDR2 SQIVND (reference sequence). V was pared by 3 bases and J by 10 bases, with 9 bases of the junction left unmatched. CDR3 region: CASSIYRQGGSPLHF. The CDR3 coding sequence is TGTGCCAGTAGTATCTACCGACAGGGCGGCTCACCCCTCCACTTT.

The rearrangement links TRBV5-8 to TRBJ2-7; TRBD1 matches 12 bases. Germline V gives CDR1 SGHTS, CDR2 YDEGEE. Trimming at V came to 1 base and at J to 5 bases, leaving 4 bases not matched to a gene. This CDR3 spans 15 amino acids. Written as DNA, the CDR3 is TGTGCCAGCAGCTTGTTAGGGACAGGGGGCCACGAGCAGTACTTC. Residues: CASSLLGTGGHEQYF.

V gene TRBV7-2 combines with J gene TRBJ2-1; D unresolved. The CDR3 is 14 amino acids. The V gene lost 4 bases and the J gene lost 5 bases, with 12 bases spanning the gap. CDR1 SGHTA and CDR2 FQGNSA come from the germline V gene. CDR3 in DNA: TGTGCCAGCAGCTCACTGAACCGGGACAATGAGCAGTTCTTC. Amino acid sequence: CASSSLNRDNEQFF.

This clone occurred a few times. This chain links TRBV7-6 with TRBJ2-7, with 8 bases identical to TRBD1. The CDR3 has 13 residues. Germline-derived CDR1 and CDR2 are SGHVS and FNYEAQ. With 1 base clipped from V and 4 bases from J, the junction kept 0 bases outside the gene matches. The chain's CDR3 is CASSLGTGYEQYF. The CDR3 nucleotides read TGTGCCAGCAGCTTAGGGACAGGGTACGAGCAGTACTTC.

This clone was counted only a few times. The gene calls are TRBV5-1 and TRBJ2-1; D may be TRBD1 or TRBD2 (6 bases each). CDR3 length: 12 residues. Germline V gene sequence: CDR1 SGHRS, CDR2 YFSETQ. Deletions cut 2 bases from V and 8 bases from J, with 8 bases between. CDR3 amino acids: CASSLRGDEQFF. CDR3 nucleotide sequence: TGCGCCAGCAGCTTAAGGGGGGATGAGCAGTTCTTC.

This clone was observed once. CDR3 region: CASSQDAAQGRYGYTF. The CDR3 DNA reads TGTGCCAGCAGCCAAGATGCAGCCCAGGGAAGGTATGGCTACACCTTC. The chain has TRBV4-2 and TRBJ1-2; tentative D call: TRBD1 (5 bases). This CDR3 has 16 amino acids. Trimming took off 0 bases at V and 5 bases at J, with 16 bases between the two ends. Germline lookup yields CDR1 LGHNA and CDR2 YNFKEQ.